This T cell receptor (beta chain) was captured by sequencing in a study of blood T cell repertoires in COVID-19. Study-wide background: Acute and convalescent COVID-19 specimens originated in the United States, Italy and Spain. Sample material is recorded as cDNA or gDNA derived from T cells, B-cell-depleted T cells, or PBMCs.

In the study's own analysis: Using reference gene primer amplification, nucleated cell counts were estimated. Clones were sequenced by immunoSEQ multiplex PCR, and TCRdb holds only the in-frame ones, with some missing. D and trimming come from the DNA, and the V and J calls and clone size come from that table. The data hold 200,000 to 300,000 clones, with less than 90% observed a single time. The CDR3 covers 14 residues. In germline, CDR1 is SGHAT, CDR2 FQNNGV. Deletions cut 0 bases from V and 5 bases from J, with 10 bases between. The receptor's source is a man aged 30 to 39 with active or convalescent COVID-19. Specimen: peripheral blood. V usage is TRBV11-2 and J usage is TRBJ1-1, with unresolved D. DNA for the CDR3: TGTGCCAGCAGCTTAGACGGGGATGTAACTGAAGCTTTCTTT. This codes for CASSLDGDVTEAFF.